What follows is one T cell receptor beta chain and its context. Its specific antigen is unknown. Base qualities are not at hand, and no much larger clone is one base apart. The cohort consisted of 670 or so healthy bone marrow donors. At the time of sampling, every cohort member was nominally healthy, though immune exposures that went unrecorded were likely present. The donor tested CMV seronegative and was one of the 352 seronegative cohort members. A peripheral blood sample was provided by each donor, and peripheral blood mononuclear cells were used for TCR beta sequencing. Genomic DNA extraction from the blood cell samples was performed with the Qiagen DNeasy Blood Extraction Kit. The CDR3 runs 16 residues from the cysteine to the phenylalanine. Just CDR3 DNA is preserved here, 48 bases in frame from base 1. Trimming removed 3 bases from V and 6 bases from J, leaving 15 bases between the germline ends. CDR1 MGHDK and CDR2 SYGVNS are derived from the germline V gene.

Receptors were amplified or captured by the immunoSEQ multiplex PCR assay. A mixture of 60 forward primers for TCR Vbeta segments and 13 reverse primers for TCR Jbeta segments was used in the multiplex PCR. Amplification of the CDR3 region of rearranged TCR beta genes was performed with a multiplex PCR assay on genomic DNA. The amplified TCR beta libraries were sequenced on the Illumina HiSeq System as 87-base-pair reads. On the authors' methods: A later analysis counted approximately 76 million unique TCR beta chains across the 550 to 700 repertoires, and 10 million to 11 million of these chains were shared by at least two donors. A nearest-neighbor algorithm error-corrected the raw reads and collapsed the reads into unique sequences, merging closely related sequences to remove PCR and sequencing errors. V, D and J gene segments were assigned by aligning CDR3 sequences to IMGT reference sequences. For a sequence to be retained, a match of at least six nucleotides was required to both a V gene segment and a J gene segment. A rearrangement was called productive if the CDR3 had no stop codons and remained in frame with V and J, and every other rearrangement was called non-productive. CDR3 was defined by IMGT convention, running from the second conserved V-encoded cysteine to the conserved J-encoded phenylalanine. Sequences without an unambiguous match to a single V gene segment were excluded from the earlier analysis of over 500 of the donors. An earlier analysis of under 750 of the donors called V segments functional above 56.7% productive rearrangements and segregating when the between-donor standard deviation exceeded 5%. A statistical classification framework was built to diagnose cytomegalovirus status from the catalog of TCR beta chain sequences. A later analysis assigned V and J genes by comparing TCR nucleotide sequences with IMGT/GENE-DB human TR gene sequences. A later analysis assigned CDR3 sequences and most-parsimonious VDJ recombination scenarios with the TCRdist pipeline. A later analysis defined each TCR beta chain by its CDR3 amino acid sequence plus V-gene family, and excluded reads lacking a unique V-gene family. In a later analysis, 500 to 650 highly shared, low-generation-probability nucleotide sequences were removed to address suspected cross-contamination and a sequencing artifact. For each public chain, a later analysis derived a clonal expansion index from normalized ranks of inferred template counts within each repertoire. In a later analysis, generation probabilities were computed with a VDJ recombination model fitted to out-of-frame rearrangements, and the resulting probabilities were checked against IGoR. In a later analysis, TCR-TCR, TCR-HLA and TCR-CMV co-occurrence was scored with hypergeometric tests, and a repertoire-size bias correction was applied to TCR pairs. False discovery rates were estimated in a later analysis by permuting HLA or CMV assignments 20 times. In a later analysis, co-occurring TCRs were grouped using DBSCAN, with TCRdist sequence similarity added in when clustering inside HLA-allele-positive subsets. Repertoires with fewer than 30,000 or more than 120,000 public chains, plus five repertoires with anomalous nucleotide sharing, were excluded from co-occurrence clustering. This is the immuneACCESS table as TCRdb keeps it, with only in-frame sequences that have V and J called. A part of the clones is gone; compared with another copy, unresolved V genes explain less than half, and the rest is unexplained. The V and J calls and clone size were taken over from that table, and D and trimming were inferred from the DNA. Here the sample has about 94,000 clones; around four fifths occur a single time. Together, the top ten hold around 0.76% of the sample.

The data are from a study of cytomegalovirus exposure and HLA in healthy donors (dated by TCRdb to the late 2010s). With respect to the entire study: An earlier analysis of some 500 of the donors reported approximately 290 Gb of sequence data and around 110 million unique TCR beta sequences from roughly 180 million T cells. An early release covering roughly 600 HLA-typed donors comprised around 300 gigabases of sequencing data and tens of millions of unique TCR sequences. Of the approximately 400 genotyped donors, approximately 83% fell in the genetic ancestry cluster associated with self-reported Caucasian donors. The study aimed to test whether cataloging public T cell receptors could reveal signatures of past pathogen exposure. The T cell repertoires of 670 or so subjects were profiled by immunosequencing and related to cytomegalovirus serostatus. Besides the first cohort of approximately 710 subjects, a separate validation cohort made up of roughly 120 different subjects was used. To predict cytomegalovirus infection status, the study combined high-throughput TCR immunosequencing, statistical association of individual TCRs with disease status, and machine learning. To study patterns of TCR occurrence, a later analysis re-analyzed previously published TCR beta repertoires from around 670 donors and added high-resolution HLA genotyping. Rather than drawing on any new phenotypic data, the later analysis identified candidate immune exposures from TCR beta sequences and the way those sequences occurred across donors. In an earlier analysis of 550 to 700 of the donors, high-throughput TCR beta sequencing was used to judge whether each TCR beta V gene segment behaved as functional or pseudogenic. Donor age, sex, ethnicity and CMV serostatus were collected together with the repertoire data. A later genetic analysis took genome-wide SNP genotypes for about three fifths of the 666 donors and used that subset as a discovery cohort. Every discovery cohort repertoire had been produced on one sequencing platform. Class I and class II HLA loci were covered by the typing at four-digit resolution. Typing coverage differed by locus: A, B, C, DRB1 and DQB1 were typed in roughly 620-630 donors, DQA1 in 522, DPA1 in 600 to 610, and DPB1 in roughly 470. Because of strong linkage in the cohort, a handful of DR-DQ haplotypes were treated as single units for association and clustering. Among several hundred genotyped donors of the cohort, an average of roughly 230,000 unique TCR beta nucleotide sequences was sequenced per donor, of which about 19% were non-productive. What the work shows at the level of the full study, not this receptor alone: In vitro tests confirmed that a few of the cytomegalovirus-associated TCR beta chains recognize cytomegalovirus antigens. It was suggested by the authors that the approach could potentially be generalized to other disease states and immunological phenotypes. Most TCR sequences were seen in very few donors, while some public TCRs were found in many individuals. An earlier analysis of approximately 570 of the donors showed that most TCR beta V segments appeared in productive rearrangements either about 87% or about 30% of the time, which broadly matched IMGT annotations. A total of 150 or so TCR beta chains were listed by the study as associated with cytomegalovirus. When HLA alleles, especially DR and DQ, strongly co-occurred, attributing TCR associations to individual alleles was difficult. The classifier was reported to diagnose cytomegalovirus status with high specificity and sensitivity in both the original and validation cohorts. Linkage disequilibrium might explain the correlated functional status among segregating V segments, but an unknown experimental factor could not be ruled out. The presence/absence analyses assumed that sequencing depth was roughly uniform across donors, and that assumption may not be true. A further reported finding was that TCR beta sequences accurately predicted the HLA-A and HLA-B alleles for most subjects in the first cohort. This cohort had only TCR beta chains sequenced, and the lack of alpha or paired-chain data limited which features could be detected. A later analysis found that most CMV-associated TCR beta chains appeared HLA-restricted, with HLA associations seemingly driven largely by CMV exposure. A later analysis found that TCR association rates varied across HLA loci, with DRB1 alleles showing the most associated TCRs and HLA-C alleles the fewest. The only immune exposure information available for the cohort was CMV serostatus. Because counts were too low, about 15 rarely observed V segments, including chromosome 9 orphons, were left out of the earlier analysis of 587 of the donors. A later genetic analysis reported fewer N-insertions in productive TCRs among donors in an Asian-associated ancestry cluster than the roughly 700-donor mean. A cluster of highly shared sequence variants was judged likely to represent a technical artifact of the sequencing pipeline. V-gene and J-gene trimming of TCR beta chains was associated with a missense DCLRE1C variant in a later genetic analysis, and the association was replicated in an independent cohort. Because HLA typing was missing for some donors at each locus, association tests included only the typed subset. The 87-base-pair reads could not distinguish some IMGT-functional V segments, including TRBV6-2 and TRBV6-3, so those segments were excluded. In a later analysis, several top co-occurrence clusters were reported to appear linked to parvovirus B19, influenza, CMV and Epstein-Barr virus. In a later analysis, over 15,000 TCR beta sequences were associated with specific HLA alleles at a false discovery rate of 0.05. In a later analysis, HLA-associated TCR beta chains were found to be more clonally expanded and to have lower generation probabilities than equally common non-associated chains.

Source material: PBMCs. The TCR originated in a woman aged 55-70 years in good health and CMV-seronegative. The chain is encoded by TRBV25-1 joined to TRBJ1-6, with TRBD1 perhaps the D gene, on 5 matching bases. The CDR3 here reads CASSDAGGAGNSPLHF. The DNA sequence is given as TGTGCCAGCAGTGATGCCGGAGGGGCAGGTAATTCACCCCTCCACTTT.